This T cell receptor (beta chain) is drawn from a study of shared clonotypes between healthy human individuals. CDR1 is MNHNS, CDR2 SASEGT, per germline. V dropped 2 bases and J dropped 4; count of bases not matched to a gene: 4. The CDR3 covers 15 residues. Positively selected for CCR7, the CD45RO-negative cells used as naive CD8 cells excluded terminally differentiated effector memory CD45RA+ cells. Data came from immunoSEQ multiplex PCR; TCRdb stores just in-frame clones and leaves some out. The table shows about 2.1 million clones, with over 85% occurring only once. The gene calls are TRBV6-1 and TRBJ2-2, with 7 bases fitting TRBD1. Input material: naive CD8+ T cells from PBMCs. This TCR was sampled from a young man in good health. Some clones in this sample may be carry-over from other donors' samples. The CDR3 nucleotides are TGTGCCAGCAGTGAACAGGACAGGCCCACCGGGGAGCTGTTTTTT. Its protein product is CASSEQDRPTGELFF.